The clone carrying this T cell receptor beta chain was observed once. The data were produced by immunoSEQ multiplex PCR, yet TCRdb's version contains in-frame clones alone and is incomplete. The repertoire holds about 2.5 million clones, about nine tenths seen once, with around 0.35% in the top ten. CD45RA+ naive and CD45RA-negative memory subsets were separated from CD4+ cells. The data originate from a study of shared clonotypes between healthy human individuals. Sequencing was carried out using naive CD4+ T cells from PBMCs. Subset reported: CD45RA+ positively selected. This TCR was sampled from a man between 18 and 35 years old in good health. Some clones in this sample may be carry-over from other donors' samples.

CDR3 coding DNA: TGTGCCAGCGGGGGGACTAGCGGGATTGATGAGCAGTTCTTC. Encoded protein: CASGGTSGIDEQFF. This chain connects TRBV28 to TRBJ2-1, with TRBD2 matching over 13 bases. There are 14 residues in the CDR3. Germline loops: CDR1 MDHEN, CDR2 SYDVKM. Trimming cost V 8 bases and J 8 bases; bases outside gene matches: 6.